This T cell receptor beta chain was captured in a study of T cells in Graves' hyperthyroidism and ophthalmopathy. From RNA transcripts, TCR beta CDR3 regions were amplified. HTBI primers were employed in a first-round RT-PCR of the TCR CDR3. TCRdb re-analysed the multiplex PCR reads in MiXCR, keeping a single row per CDR3 protein. The table includes 400,000 to 600,000 distinct CDR3 sequences, around 20% detected once. The CDR3 contains 15 residues. The ends were cut back, 5 bases at V and 2 bases at J, with 13 bases in the middle. Disease duration under 2 months; hyperthyroidism patients were aged 18 to 65. Fresh peripheral blood, roughly 9.6 ml, was the source of the PBMCs.

This TCR came from a man aged 18-30 years with Graves' hyperthyroidism. Sequencing was done on a sample of blood. The chain is built from TRBV12-3 or TRBV12-4 and TRBJ1-5, with D perhaps TRBD1 (5 bases). The DNA for the CDR3 is TGTGCCAGCAGTCGGACAACCATGGGCAATCAGCCCCAGCATTTT. Amino acid sequence: CASSRTTMGNQPQHF.